This T cell receptor beta chain originates from a study of shared clonotypes between healthy human individuals. Assay execution proceeded at the deep level. 200 ng DNA, tens of thousands of T cell genomes, went into each sorted-subset replicate PCR. TCRdb's table, derived via immunoSEQ multiplex PCR, lists solely in-frame clones and lacks some. This repertoire shows around 2.1 million clones, approximately 94% found once; its top ten account for roughly 1.8%. Germline lookup yields CDR1 LNHNV and CDR2 YYDKDF (reference sequence). V was shortened by 1 base and J by 3 bases, with 15 bases between the two germline ends. The length of the CDR3 is 16 residues. The naive CD8 fraction comprised CD45RO-negative cells positively selected for CCR7 and excluded terminally differentiated effector memory CD45RA+ cells. There were no recent acute infections or vaccinations among the donors, who were healthy HIV-negative adults.

The sample holds a few counts of this clone. The rearrangement links TRBV15 to TRBJ1-1; a possible D gene is TRBD1 (5 bases). The TCR originated in a man aged 18 to 29 in good health. Some clones in this sample may be carry-over from other donors' samples. The source material was naive CD8+ T cells from PBMCs. CDR3 sequence (DNA): TGTGCCACCAGCAGAGGTCAGGGAAGTAGGGACACTGAAGCTTTCTTT. It is translated as CATSRGQGSRDTEAFF.